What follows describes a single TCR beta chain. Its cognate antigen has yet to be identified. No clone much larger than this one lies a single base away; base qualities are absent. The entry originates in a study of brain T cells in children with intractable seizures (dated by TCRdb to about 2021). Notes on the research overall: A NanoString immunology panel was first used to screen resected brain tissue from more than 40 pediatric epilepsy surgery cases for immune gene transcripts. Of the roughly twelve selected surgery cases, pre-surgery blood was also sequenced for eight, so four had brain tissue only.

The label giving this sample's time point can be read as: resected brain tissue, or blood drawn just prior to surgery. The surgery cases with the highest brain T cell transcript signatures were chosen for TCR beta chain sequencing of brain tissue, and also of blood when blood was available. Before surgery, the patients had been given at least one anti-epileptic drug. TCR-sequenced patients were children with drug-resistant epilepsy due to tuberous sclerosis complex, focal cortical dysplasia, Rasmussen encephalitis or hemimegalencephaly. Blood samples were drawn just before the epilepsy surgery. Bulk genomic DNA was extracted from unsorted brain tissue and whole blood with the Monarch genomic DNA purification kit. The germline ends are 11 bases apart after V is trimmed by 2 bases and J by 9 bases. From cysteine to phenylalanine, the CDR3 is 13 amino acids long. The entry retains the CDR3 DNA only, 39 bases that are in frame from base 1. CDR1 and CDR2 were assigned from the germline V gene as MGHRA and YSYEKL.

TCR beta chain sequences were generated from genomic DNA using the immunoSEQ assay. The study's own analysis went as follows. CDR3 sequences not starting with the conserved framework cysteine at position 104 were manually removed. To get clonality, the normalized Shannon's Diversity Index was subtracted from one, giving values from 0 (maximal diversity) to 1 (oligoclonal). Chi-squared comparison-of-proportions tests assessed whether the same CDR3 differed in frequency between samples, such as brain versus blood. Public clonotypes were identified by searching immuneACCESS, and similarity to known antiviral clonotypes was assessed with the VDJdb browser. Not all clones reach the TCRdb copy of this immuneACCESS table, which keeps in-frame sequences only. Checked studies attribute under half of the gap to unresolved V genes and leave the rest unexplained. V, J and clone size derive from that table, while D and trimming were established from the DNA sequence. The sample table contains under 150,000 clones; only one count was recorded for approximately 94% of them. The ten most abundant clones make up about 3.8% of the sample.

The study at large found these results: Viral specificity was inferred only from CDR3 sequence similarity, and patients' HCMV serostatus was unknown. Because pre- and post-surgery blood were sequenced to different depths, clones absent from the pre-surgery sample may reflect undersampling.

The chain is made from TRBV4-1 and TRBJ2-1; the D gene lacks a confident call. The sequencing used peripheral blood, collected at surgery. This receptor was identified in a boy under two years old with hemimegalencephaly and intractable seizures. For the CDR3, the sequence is CASSQFPTGEQFF. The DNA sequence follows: TGCGCCAGCAGCCAATTCCCGACCGGTGAGCAGTTCTTC.